This TCR beta chain appears in the sequencing data of a study of blood T cells in healthy people across ages. General observations from the study: Compared with aged donors, long-lived donors showed fewer expanded clones, suggesting selection.

Per the germline V gene, CDR1 is SNHLY and CDR2 is FYNNEI. The CDR3 has 15 amino acids. V was pared by 3 bases and J by 2 bases, with 8 bases between. PCR was performed a second time for roughly 7 to 11 cycles using a sample-barcoded 5' primer and a J-beta primer mix. TCRdb ran MiXCR on the 5' RACE reads and lists one entry per CDR3 protein. The data contain roughly 1,500,000 distinct CDR3 sequences, about 32% of them singletons. With respect to this clonotype: The antigen remains undetermined.

The TCR was taken from a woman in her twenties or thirties in good health. The rearrangement joins TRBV2 to TRBJ2-6; D perhaps matches TRBD2 (5 bases). Sequenced sample: blood. CDR3 protein: CASSDDGAGANVLTF. Here the CDR3 DNA reads TGTGCCAGCAGTGATGACGGGGCTGGGGCCAACGTCCTGACTTTC.